Following are 26 T cell receptor beta chains from one sample sequenced in a study of brain metastases from non-small cell lung cancer. Using immunoSEQ multiplex PCR, the repertoire was profiled, and TCRdb retains in-frame clones only, with some absent. The sample includes more than 7,500 clones, approximately 86% of them seen just once. The sample taken for sequencing was primary lung tumor tissue. Every receptor here comes from a donor aged 40 or over with non-small cell lung cancer.

Concerning this clone itself: In the same sample, other DNA sequences code for this CDR3. The genes are TRBV20-1 and TRBJ1-2, with unresolved D. The CDR3 runs to 13 residues. CDR1 is DFQATT and CDR2 is SNEGSKA in the germline V gene (reference sequence). Deletions cut 3 bases from V and 3 bases from J, with 11 bases between. The CDR3, as DNA: TGCAGTGCTAGTTCCCCAACGGACTATGGCTACACCTTC. As protein: CSASSPTDYGYTF.

This clone was detected once. This sequence joins TRBV7-3 and TRBJ2-1, with 11 bases matching TRBD2. This CDR3 is 16 amino acids long. The germline gives CDR1 SGHTA, CDR2 FQGTGA. Trimming at V came to 1 base and at J to 6 bases, leaving 5 bases not matched to a gene. CDR3 bases: TGTGCCAGCAGCTTAATAGCTAGCGGGGGGCCCAATGAGCAGTTCTTC. Encoded protein: CASSLIASGGPNEQFF. Full variable domain (remainder filled in from reference TRBV7-3 and TRBJ2-1): GAGVSQTPSNKVTEKGKYVELRCDPISGHTALYWYRQSLGQGPEFLIYFQGTGAADDSGLPNDRFFAVRPEGSVSTLKIQRTERGDSAVYLCASSLIASGGPNEQFFGPGTRLTVL.

Here the CDR3 reads CASSEFLPGEAFF. For the CDR3, the DNA is TGTGCCAGCAGTGAATTTTTGCCGGGTGAAGCTTTCTTT. The chain couples TRBV2 to TRBJ1-1; no clear D. This CDR3 comprises 13 residues. The V end lost 2 bases, the J end lost 7 bases, and 11 bases lay between the germline ends. Germline V gene sequence: CDR1 SNHLY, CDR2 FYNNEI.

The V gene is TRBV6-5, the J gene TRBJ1-1; maybe TRBD1 (5 bases). This CDR3 has 12 residues. The ends were cut back, 0 bases at V and 7 bases at J, with 6 bases in the middle. Germline CDR1 is MNHEY and CDR2 is SVGAGI. The CDR3 DNA reads TGTGCCAGCAGTTACTCAAGGGGTGAAGCTTTCTTT. Translating it yields CASSYSRGEAFF.

The chain couples TRBV6-2 or TRBV6-3 to TRBJ1-5; maybe TRBD1 (5 bases). The CDR3 length is 13 residues. The V and J ends lost 2 bases and 7 bases respectively, with 9 bases between them. The germline V gene has CDR1 MNHEY and CDR2 SVGEGT. CDR3 residues: CASSYQGGQPQHF. In DNA form, the CDR3 reads TGTGCCAGCAGTTACCAGGGCGGGCAGCCCCAGCATTTT.

The gene calls are TRBV7-2 and TRBJ1-2, with a weak D call TRBD1 (5 bases). This CDR3 has 17 amino acids. Germline CDR1 SGHTA, CDR2 FQGNSA. V lost 5 bases to trimming and J lost 5 bases, with 24 bases between them. CDR3 coding DNA: TGTGCCAGCAGCCGGGGGGTAGGCAGCCCTACTCGTTATGGCTACACCTTC. This encodes CASSRGVGSPTRYGYTF. Together with reference TRBV7-2 and TRBJ1-2, the CDR3 gives the full variable domain: GAGVSQSPSNKVTEKGKDVELRCDPISGHTALYWYRQSLGQGLEFLIYFQGNSAPDKSGLPSDRFSAERTGGSVSTLTIQRTQQEDSAVYLCASSRGVGSPTRYGYTFGSGTRLTVV.

The chain links TRBV28 to TRBJ2-7; D tentatively reads TRBD1 or TRBD2 (5 bases each). The CDR3 loop spans 14 amino acids. Trimming took 8 bases from V and 0 from J, leaving 14 bases between them. CDR1 is MDHEN, CDR2 SYDVKM, per germline. The DNA for the CDR3 is TGTGCCAGCGTGGTAGCAGGGAGCTCCTACGAGCAGTACTTC. Amino acids: CASVVAGSSYEQYF.

This sequence joins TRBV6-2 or TRBV6-3 and TRBJ1-1, with unresolved D. CDR1 MNHEY and CDR2 SVGEGT come from the germline V gene. Trimming pared 6 bases from V and 4 bases from J, leaving 6 bases between. This CDR3 has 11 amino acids. CDR3 sequence (DNA): TGTGCCAGCAGCACCCGCACTGAAGCTTTCTTT. Its translation: CASSTRTEAFF.

The V call is TRBV19, the J call TRBJ2-1; 9 nucleotides agree with TRBD1. This CDR3 contains 16 residues. CDR1 is LNHDA and CDR2 is SQIVND in the germline V gene (reference sequence). The junction had 5 bases not matched to a gene; V was cut back by 5 bases and J by 0 bases. CDR3: CASSPGQGSSYNEQFF. CDR3 DNA: TGTGCCAGTAGTCCCGGACAGGGGAGCTCCTACAATGAGCAGTTCTTC.

V usage is TRBV2 and J usage is TRBJ2-5, with 13 nucleotides matching TRBD2. The CDR3 length is 14 residues. Germline V gene data show CDR1 as SNHLY and CDR2 as FYNNEI. The J segment lost 4 bases and the V segment lost 5 bases, leaving 1 base of the junction unmatched. The CDR3 region has the DNA TGTGCCAGCAGTACTAGCGGGGGGGCAGAGACCCAGTACTTC. This sequence encodes CASSTSGGAETQYF.

On this clone itself: One end of the junction fails to match germline, which may point to a read error. The gene calls are TRBV18 and TRBJ1-2; TRBD1 might be the D (6 bases). The germline V gene encodes CDR1 KGHSH and CDR2 LQKENI. The CDR3 runs to 13 residues. Here the CDR3 reads CASSRQEGGGYTF. CDR3 DNA sequence: TGTGCCAGCTCGCGACAGGAAGGAGGAGGCTACACCTTT.

This rearrangement joins TRBV7-9 to TRBJ2-3, with unresolved D. The CDR3 is made up of 12 amino acids. The germline CDR1 and CDR2 sequences are SEHNR and FQNEAQ (reference sequence). V lost 1 base and J lost 6, with 5 bases in between. The CDR3 region is CASSLDWDTQYF. The CDR3 DNA reads TGTGCCAGCAGCTTAGACTGGGATACGCAGTATTTT.

This clone was seen once. The rearrangement links TRBV5-1 to TRBJ1-1, with D unclear. Germline CDR1 SGHRS, CDR2 YFSETQ. The CDR3 spans 14 residues. Deletions cut 2 bases from V and 3 bases from J, with 11 bases between. The CDR3 nucleotides are TGCGCCAGCAGCTTTGCGGCCCGGGACACTGAAGCTTTCTTT. Protein sequence: CASSFAARDTEAFF.

Points on this clone: The same CDR3 is also encoded by other DNA sequences in this sample. The chain uses TRBV5-1 and TRBJ2-3; D tentatively reads TRBD1 or TRBD2 (5 bases each). The germline V gene has CDR1 SGHRS and CDR2 YFSETQ. The V and J ends lost 3 bases and 6 bases respectively, with 17 bases between them. The CDR3 totals 15 residues. The CDR3 DNA sequence: TGCGCCAGCAGCTCAACGGGGCTAGAGGAGGATACGCAGTATTTT. This codes for CASSSTGLEEDTQYF.

The genes are TRBV7-8 and TRBJ1-2; D remains ambiguous. This CDR3 contains 13 residues. The V and J ends lost 1 base and 2 bases respectively, with 5 bases between them. Germline V gives CDR1 SGHVS, CDR2 FQNEAQ. The chain's CDR3 is CASSLEENYGYTF. The CDR3 DNA sequence: TGTGCCAGCAGCTTAGAGGAAAACTATGGCTACACCTTC.

The chain uses TRBV13 and TRBJ1-2, with TRBD1 as a possible D gene (5 bases). Germline V lookup: CDR1 PRHDT, CDR2 FYEKMQ (reference sequence). V gave up 2 bases and J gave up 4 bases, with 14 bases separating them. The CDR3 has 15 residues. CDR3 amino acids: CASSLKARALYGYTF. In DNA, the CDR3 is TGTGCCAGCAGCTTAAAGGCCAGGGCGCTCTATGGCTACACCTTC.

The V gene is TRBV7-6, the J gene TRBJ2-5; D perhaps matches TRBD2 (6 bases). Trimming took off 5 bases at V and 2 bases at J, with 12 bases between the two ends. The germline V gene has CDR1 SGHVS and CDR2 FNYEAQ. The CDR3 extends over 14 amino acids. CDR3 loop: CASSPRAGQETQYF. CDR3 sequence (DNA): TGTGCCAGCAGCCCTCGGGCGGGACAAGAGACCCAGTACTTC.

This clone has more than one count but fewer than ten. The J gene is TRBJ2-6, the V gene TRBV4-2, with a weak D call TRBD1 (6 bases). Germline values: CDR1 LGHNA, CDR2 YNFKEQ. The CDR3 is 17 residues long. Trimming took off 2 bases at V and 0 bases at J, with 11 bases between the two ends. CDR3 nucleotides: TGTGCCAGCAGCCAACCTGGGGGCAGCTCTGGGGCCAACGTCCTGACTTTC. As protein: CASSQPGGSSGANVLTF.

V usage is TRBV28 and J usage is TRBJ1-5, with 7 bases that match TRBD1. Looked up from germline, CDR1 is MDHEN and CDR2 is SYDVKM. V lost 8 bases and J lost 2; bases outside the gene matches: 9. This CDR3 comprises 15 residues. CDR3 nucleotides: TGTGCCAGCCTGAACAGGGGAGGCGGCAATCAGCCCCAGCATTTT. Translating gives CASLNRGGGNQPQHF.

This clone was recorded a few times. The chain carries TRBV10-3 and TRBJ1-1; no firm D call. The CDR3 runs to 14 residues. V was clipped by 5 bases and J by 5 bases, with 15 bases between them. CDR1 ENHRY and CDR2 SYGVKD come from the germline V gene. CDR3 nucleotides: TGTGCCATCAGTTCCTCCGTTGGGGAAACTGAAGCTTTCTTT. This codes for CAISSSVGETEAFF.

This clone appeared a single time. Other DNA sequences within the sample encode an identical CDR3. The chain carries TRBV15 and TRBJ2-1, with unresolved D. The germline V gene has CDR1 LNHNV and CDR2 YYDKDF (reference sequence). Between the trimmed V and J ends, which lost 0 bases and 6 bases, there was a span of 12 bases. The CDR3 length is 15 residues. The CDR3 here is CATSRDLPGGNEQFF. As DNA, the CDR3 is TGTGCCACCAGCAGAGATCTGCCAGGTGGCAATGAGCAGTTCTTC.

This clone was counted a single time. The gene calls are TRBV24-1 and TRBJ1-2, with unresolved D. Germline V gives CDR1 KGHDR, CDR2 SFDVKD. V was clipped by 3 bases and J by 3 bases, with 10 bases between them. The CDR3 loop spans 14 amino acids. CDR3 in amino acids: CATSDPSLDYGYTF. The CDR3 DNA reads TGTGCCACCAGTGATCCTTCATTGGACTATGGCTACACCTTC.

The V gene is TRBV7-2, the J gene TRBJ1-2, with TRBD1 matching 11 bases. The CDR3 sequence is 18 residues long. Germline lookup yields CDR1 SGHTA and CDR2 FQGNSA. Unmatched junction bases numbered 11, after V lost 2 bases and J lost 3 bases. As DNA, the CDR3 is TGTGCCAGCAGCTTACTCATTATTGGGACAGGGGGACACTATGGCTACACCTTC. Its translation: CASSLLIIGTGGHYGYTF.

Here the CDR3 reads CASSIVGVDTQYF. The CDR3 coding sequence is TGTGCCAGTAGTATAGTTGGGGTGGATACGCAGTATTTT. This chain connects TRBV19 to TRBJ2-3; D ambiguous. Germline V gene sequence: CDR1 LNHDA, CDR2 SQIVND (reference sequence). The CDR3 loop spans 13 amino acids. The V gene lost 1 base and the J gene lost 6 bases, with 8 bases spanning the gap.

The chain recombines TRBV19 with TRBJ1-2; D perhaps matches TRBD1 (5 bases). This CDR3 has 15 amino acids. Trimming removed 2 bases at V and 7 bases at J, with 17 bases between. CDR1 LNHDA and CDR2 SQIVND come from the germline V gene (reference sequence). CDR3: CASSISQAGSGGYTF. The CDR3 DNA is TGTGCCAGTAGTATATCCCAAGCAGGGAGCGGTGGCTACACCTTC.

V gene TRBV7-8 combines with J gene TRBJ1-2, with D unresolved. The CDR3 length is 14 residues. CDR1 is SGHVS and CDR2 is FQNEAQ in the germline V gene. The V and J ends lost 1 base and 6 bases respectively, with 12 bases between them. CDR3 in DNA: TGTGCCAGCAGCTTAGAGGTTTGGGCGAATGGCTACACCTTC. This sequence encodes CASSLEVWANGYTF.